The 29 T cell receptor beta chains below were found in one sample sequenced in a study of T cell clonality in common variable immunodeficiency. Whole-study results and caveats: Reportedly, TCR beta sequences from common variable immunodeficiency showed fewer deletions and N-nucleotide insertions.

Sequencing used immunoSEQ multiplex PCR; TCRdb keeps in-frame clones, though not all of them. The specimen has about 2,200 clones, none found just once. Which antigens these TCRs recognize remains unknown. The sequenced material came from peripheral blood mononuclear cells. The receptors shown here come from a human donor with common variable immunodeficiency.

Comments on this clone: The read gets to within 3 residues of the CDR3 end, and the germline J gene fills in the rest. J is TRBJ1-6 and V is TRBV18; possible D gene TRBD1, 6 bases. Germline CDR1 KGHSH, CDR2 LQKENI. V was pared by 2 bases and J by 0 bases, with 11 bases between. CDR3 size: 17 residues. CDR3 sequence: CASSPWQDSSYNSPLHF. The covered CDR3 bases are TGTGCCAGCTCACCATGGCAGGACAGCTCCTATAATTCACCC.

On this clone: The CDR3 end is not reached by the read, which stops 3 residues before it; the germline J gene fills it in. J is TRBJ2-1 and V is TRBV18, with a tentative D call TRBD2 (5 bases). The V gene lost 6 bases and the J gene lost 7 bases, with 25 bases spanning the gap. The germline V gene has CDR1 KGHSH and CDR2 LQKENI. The CDR3 spans 17 residues. CDR3 sequence reads: CASSILLNSVEKNEQFF. The sequenced CDR3 bases are TGTGCCAGCTCTATCCTACTTAATAGCGTCGAAAAGAATGAG.

The table lists this clone with a few counts. The read is 3 residues too short to cover the CDR3 end, so that end is filled in from the germline J gene. This sequence joins TRBV7-9 and TRBJ2-3, with TRBD2 identical over 8 bases. The V gene end was trimmed by 7 bases and the J gene end by 6 bases; junction bases not matched to a gene: 6. Germline CDR1 reads SEHNR; CDR2 reads FQNEAQ (reference sequence). This CDR3 comprises 13 residues. CDR3 DNA, as far as it was read: TGTGCCAGCACGATAGCGGGGAGGGATACG. Translated: CASTIAGRDT. The complete CDR3 reads CASTIAGRDTQYF. Drawing the rest from reference TRBV7-9 and TRBJ2-3, the complete variable domain is DTGVSQNPRHKITKRGQNVTFRCDPISEHNRLYWYRQTLGQGPEFLTYFQNEAQLEKSRLLSDRFSAERPKGSFSTLEIQRTEQGDSAMYLCASTIAGRDTQYFGPGTRLTVL.

The part of the CDR3 DNA that was read is TGTGCCAGCAGTAAGGGGTACGAG. Amino acids: CASSKGYE. The whole CDR3 reads CASSKGYEQYF. The rearrangement links TRBV6-2 or TRBV6-3 to TRBJ2-7, with a possible D match to TRBD1 (5 bases). The CDR3 end is not reached by the read, which stops 3 residues before it; the germline J gene fills it in. The CDR3 is 11 residues long. Germline CDR1 reads MNHEY; CDR2 reads SVGEGT. V lost 5 bases to trimming and J lost 4 bases, with 6 bases between them.

In its sample, this clone was seen a few times. The DNA ends 3 residues before the CDR3 does, and the rest of the CDR3 is filled in from the germline J gene. The chain combines TRBV11-2 with TRBJ2-1; 8 nucleotides match TRBD1. Per the germline V gene, CDR1 is SGHAT and CDR2 is FQNNGV. J gave up 9 bases and V 5 bases, and 9 bases lay outside the gene matches. The CDR3 has 14 residues. Incomplete CDR3 DNA: TGTGCCAGCAGCCTCGGACAGGGTTTAGGTGAG. It translates to CASSLGQGLGE. The whole CDR3 reads CASSLGQGLGEQFF.

There are a few counts of this clone. The CDR3 end is not reached by the read, which stops 3 residues before it; the germline J gene fills it in. This chain connects TRBV30 to TRBJ1-5, with 9 positions matching TRBD1. This CDR3 contains 20 residues. Per germline, CDR1 GTSNPN and CDR2 SVGIG (reference sequence). The V segment lost 1 base and the J segment 3 bases; nucleotides outside the gene matches: 19. The CDR3 sequence is CAWSGKRWDRANRINQPQHF. The CDR3 bases that were read are TGTGCCTGGAGTGGGAAGCGATGGGACAGGGCCAACCGGATCAATCAGCCC.

A remark on this clone: The sequence runs out 3 residues before the end of the CDR3; the remainder is reconstructed from the germline J gene. This chain uses TRBV19 with TRBJ2-7, with 9 nucleotides matching TRBD1. CDR1 is LNHDA, CDR2 SQIVND, per germline (reference sequence). Trimming removed 5 bases from V and 0 bases from J; junction bases left unmatched: 5. This CDR3 contains 15 residues. CDR3 DNA (partial): TGTGCCAGTAGTTCGACAGGGGGTTCCTCCTACGAG. Protein sequence: CASSSTGGSSYE. In full, the CDR3 reads CASSSTGGSSYEQYF.

This clone was seen more than once but under ten times. The read ends 3 residues shy of where the CDR3 ends; the end is completed using the germline J gene. The chain recombines TRBV19 with TRBJ2-7; D is perhaps TRBD1 (7 bases). V was cut by 0 bases and J by 6 bases, with 15 bases left in between. CDR1 LNHDA and CDR2 SQIVND come from the germline V gene (reference sequence). The CDR3 extends over 15 amino acids. The sequenced CDR3 bases are TGTGCCAGTAGTATAGATAGCGGACAGGTACGCGAG. Translating gives CASSIDSGQVRE. The entire CDR3 reads CASSIDSGQVREQYF.

As to this clone: The observed sequence ends 3 residues before the CDR3 terminus, with the missing tail filled in from the germline J gene. The chain couples TRBV19 to TRBJ1-5; the D is unclear. V lost 6 bases and J 0 bases, leaving 12 bases between the germline ends. The CDR3 spans 15 residues. Germline assignment: CDR1 LNHDA and CDR2 SQIVND (reference sequence). The CDR3 sequence is CASRTDDTSNQPQHF. Incomplete CDR3 DNA: TGTGCCAGTAGGACGGATGACACTAGCAATCAGCCC.

Relative to its sample, this clone is medium-sized. The sequenced fragment ends 3 residues before the CDR3 boundary, so the rest is inferred from the germline J gene. The rearrangement uses TRBV20-1 and TRBJ1-5; D gene ambiguous. The CDR3 consists of 13 residues. The V end was cut by 5 bases, the J end by 5 bases, with 13 bases between. CDR1 and CDR2 (germline): DFQATT, SNEGSKA (reference sequence). Here the CDR3 reads CSAWWRSDQPQHF. The part of the CDR3 DNA that was read is TGCAGTGCTTGGTGGAGGAGCGATCAGCCC.

As to this clone: Sequencing ends 3 residues short of the CDR3 end; the germline J gene provides the rest. This chain joins TRBV2 and TRBJ2-7; 7 bases are a match to TRBD2. With 4 bases clipped from V and 1 base from J, the junction kept 4 bases outside the gene matches. Germline CDR1 reads SNHLY; CDR2 reads FYNNEI. This CDR3 comprises 14 residues. This chain's CDR3 is CASSALAASYEQYF. CDR3 bases read: TGTGCCAGCAGTGCGCTAGCGGCTTCCTACGAG.

Judged by abundance, this clone is large. Read coverage stops 3 residues before the CDR3 terminus; the germline J gene supplies the remainder. The V and J genes are TRBV13 and TRBJ2-3, with a weak D call TRBD2 (6 bases). CDR3 length: 16 residues. Germline V gives CDR1 PRHDT, CDR2 FYEKMQ (reference sequence). V gave up 5 bases and J gave up 0 bases, with 15 bases separating them. The CDR3 loop reads CASSPPHSGSTDTQYF. The sequenced CDR3 bases are TGTGCCAGCAGCCCTCCACATAGCGGTAGCACAGATACG.

In its sample, this clone was seen a few times. The read is 3 residues too short to cover the CDR3 end, so that end is filled in from the germline J gene. The chain combines TRBV6-2 or TRBV6-3 with TRBJ2-7, with 11 bases that match TRBD2. This CDR3 is 15 amino acids long. Unmatched junction bases numbered 8, after V lost 5 bases and J lost 5 bases. In germline, CDR1 is MNHEY, CDR2 SVGEGT. The sequenced CDR3 bases are TGTGCCAGCAGTCTAGCGGGAGGCCCGACCGACGAG. Amino acids: CASSLAGGPTDE. The entire CDR3 sequence reads CASSLAGGPTDEQYF.

This clone is categorized as medium-sized. The read halts 3 residues ahead of the CDR3 end, with the missing end drawn from the germline J gene. This chain uses TRBV20-1 with TRBJ2-3; 9 bases match TRBD2. CDR3 length equals 12 residues. Germline loops: CDR1 DFQATT, CDR2 SNEGSKA (reference sequence). The V gene end was trimmed by 8 bases and the J gene end by 4 bases; junction bases not matched to a gene: 4. The CDR3 sequence is CSPREGSDTQYF. The sequenced CDR3 bases are TGCAGTCCGCGGGAGGGTTCAGATACG.

This clone was counted between two and nine times. Sequencing ends 3 residues short of the CDR3 end; the germline J gene provides the rest. The chain recombines TRBV5-1 with TRBJ2-7, with 9 nucleotides matching TRBD1. The CDR3 length is 15 residues. Germline V gene data show CDR1 as SGHRS and CDR2 as YFSETQ. V was clipped by 3 bases and J by 0 bases; unmatched bases: 4. CDR3 DNA (partial): TGCGCCAGCAGCTCCTACAGGGGGCCCTCCTACGAG. It translates to CASSSYRGPSYE. The CDR3 reads in full as CASSSYRGPSYEQYF. Using reference TRBV5-1 and TRBJ2-7 for the parts outside the CDR3, the full variable domain is KAGVTQTPRYLIKTRGQQVTLSCSPISGHRSVSWYQQTPGQGLQFLFEYFSETQRNKGNFPGRFSGRQFSNSRSEMNVSTLELGDSALYLCASSSYRGPSYEQYFGPGTRLTVT.

The table lists this clone with a few counts. With the read ending 3 residues before the CDR3 end, the germline J gene is used to fill in that end. The J gene is TRBJ2-1, the V gene TRBV6-2 or TRBV6-3, with 7 bases matching TRBD2. The CDR3 is 16 residues long. J gave up 3 bases and V 6 bases, and 11 bases lay outside the gene matches. Germline V lookup: CDR1 MNHEY, CDR2 SVGEGT. CDR3 DNA (partial): TGTGCCAGCAGGCACCGCCTTAAGCGGGACTACAATGAG. Protein: CASRHRLKRDYNE. The full CDR3 protein is CASRHRLKRDYNEQFF.

As to this clone: From the germline J gene comes the end of the CDR3, since the read stops 3 residues before it. The sample contains more than one DNA sequence encoding this CDR3. The chain joins TRBV18 to TRBJ2-7; 7 nucleotides line up with TRBD2. Germline V CDR1 and CDR2: KGHSH, LQKENI. CDR3 length: 12 amino acids. V lost 3 bases to trimming and J lost 4 bases; unmatched junction nucleotides: 0. This chain's CDR3 is CASSPGGYEQYF. The sequenced part of the CDR3 DNA is TGTGCCAGCTCACCCGGGGGGTACGAG.

About this clone itself: The read is 3 residues too short to cover the CDR3 end, so that end is filled in from the germline J gene. The genes are TRBV6-1 and TRBJ2-7, with a possible D match to TRBD1 (5 bases). CDR3 size: 18 residues. Deletions cut 2 bases from V and 2 bases from J, with 22 bases between. The germline V gene encodes CDR1 MNHNS and CDR2 SASEGT. The CDR3 bases that were read are TGTGCCAGCAGTGAAATTTTTACCTTTGGGGCTGCTCCCTACGAG. It translates to CASSEIFTFGAAPYE. The full CDR3 protein is CASSEIFTFGAAPYEQYF.

This clone is judged medium-sized. From the germline J gene comes the end of the CDR3, since the read stops 3 residues before it. This chain uses TRBV20-1 with TRBJ2-4; 7 nucleotides align to TRBD1. The CDR3 covers 12 residues. Germline trimming cut 4 bases from V and 5 bases from J; bases unmatched to any gene: 2. The germline CDR1 and CDR2 sequences are DFQATT and SNEGSKA (reference sequence). The CDR3 spells CSATGTENIQYF. The CDR3 DNA, read in part, is TGCAGTGCTACCGGGACAGAAAACATT.

Notes on this clone: The missing CDR3 end, 3 residues past where the read stops, is filled in from the germline J gene. V and J are TRBV30 and TRBJ1-1; TRBD1 might be the D (6 bases). Deletions cut 3 bases from V and 4 bases from J, with 9 bases between. CDR3 length: 12 residues. Germline V lookup: CDR1 GTSNPN, CDR2 SVGIG (reference sequence). CDR3 loop: CAWRGTSTEAFF. Partial CDR3 DNA: TGTGCCTGGAGGGGGACAAGCACTGAA. Filled out from reference TRBV30 and TRBJ1-1, the complete variable domain reads SQTIHQWPATLVQPVGSPLSLECTVEGTSNPNLYWYRQAAGRGLQLLFYSVGIGQISSEVPQNLSASRPQDRQFILSSKKLLLSDSGFYLCAWRGTSTEAFFGQGTRLTVV.

Within the sample, this clone is hyperexpanded (1% or more). The read ends 3 residues shy of where the CDR3 ends; the end is completed using the germline J gene. The V call is TRBV20-1, the J call TRBJ2-1, with 9 bases identical to TRBD2. The length of the CDR3 is 17 residues. Germline V lookup: CDR1 DFQATT, CDR2 SNEGSKA (reference sequence). Germline trimming cut 0 bases from V and 8 bases from J; bases unmatched to any gene: 14. The CDR3 DNA, read in part, is TGCAGTGCTAGAGATCCCCGGGGCGGGGGGGCCGAGGATGAG. Translation gives CSARDPRGGGAEDE. The entire CDR3 sequence reads CSARDPRGGGAEDEQFF.

This clone rates as medium-sized. The read halts 3 residues ahead of the CDR3 end, with the missing end drawn from the germline J gene. This sequence joins TRBV6-2 or TRBV6-3 and TRBJ2-1, with 8 bases fitting TRBD2. V was pared by 8 bases and J by 6 bases, with 6 bases of the junction left unmatched. The CDR3 contains 13 residues. The germline V gene has CDR1 MNHEY and CDR2 SVGEGT. CDR3 in amino acids: CASRAGGINEQFF. The sequenced CDR3 bases are TGTGCCAGCCGCGCGGGGGGAATCAATGAG.

This clone was observed a handful of times. The CDR3 goes on 3 residues after the read ends, and that part is filled in from the germline J gene. This chain links TRBV19 with TRBJ1-5; D unclear. This CDR3 has 13 amino acids. The V end lost 6 bases, the J end lost 1 base, and 7 bases lay between the germline ends. The germline V gene encodes CDR1 LNHDA and CDR2 SQIVND (reference sequence). The covered CDR3 bases are TGTGCCAGTAGCCAACAAAGCAATCAGCCC. Amino acid sequence: CASSQQSNQP. The complete CDR3 reads CASSQQSNQPQHF.

This clone appeared a few times. The read ends 3 residues shy of where the CDR3 ends; the end is completed using the germline J gene. The chain carries TRBV2 and TRBJ2-5; TRBD2 matches at 13 bases. Germline CDR1 is SNHLY and CDR2 is FYNNEI. V lost 6 bases to trimming and J lost 5 bases; unmatched junction nucleotides: 6. This CDR3 is built from 15 residues. CDR3 DNA (partial): TGTGCCAGCAGGCCGGGACTAGCGGGGTTGGAGACC. Translated: CASRPGLAGLET. The full CDR3 protein is CASRPGLAGLETQYF.

This clone turned up a few times. The CDR3 end is not reached by the read, which stops 3 residues before it; the germline J gene fills it in. This chain links TRBV18 with TRBJ1-3; possible D gene TRBD1, 5 bases. With 2 bases removed from V and 4 bases from J, the gap between germline ends came to 27 bases. In germline, CDR1 is KGHSH, CDR2 LQKENI. The CDR3 totals 20 residues. CDR3 bases read: TGTGCCAGCTCACCATTGTATGGTCATATTGGTACAGGCAACGGAAACACC. This sequence encodes CASSPLYGHIGTGNGNT. The whole CDR3 is CASSPLYGHIGTGNGNTIYF.

Comments on this clone: The read is 3 residues too short to cover the CDR3 end, so that end is filled in from the germline J gene. J is TRBJ1-4 and V is TRBV5-1; D is possibly TRBD1 (6 bases). The CDR3 length is 14 residues. V dropped 4 bases and J dropped 4 bases, with 11 bases sitting between them. Germline V gene lookup returns CDR1 SGHRS and CDR2 YFSETQ. The sequenced CDR3 bases are TGCGCCAGCAGCCCGGACAGCTTTAATGAAAAA. Protein: CASSPDSFNEK. The whole CDR3 is CASSPDSFNEKLFF.

Comments on this clone: The CDR3 end lies 3 residues beyond the end of the read and is filled in from the germline J gene. The chain has TRBV7-2 and TRBJ1-5; D is perhaps TRBD1 (5 bases). Germline CDR1 is SGHTA and CDR2 is FQGNSA. CDR3 length equals 15 residues. Trimming removed 8 bases from V and 0 bases from J, with 14 bases in between. The covered CDR3 bases are TGTGCCAGCGGCATGGGGCAAAATAGCAATCAGCCC. Protein: CASGMGQNSNQP. The complete CDR3 sequence is CASGMGQNSNQPQHF.

A remark on this clone: The read comes to an end 3 residues before the CDR3 does, leaving the germline J gene to fill in the end. The V gene is TRBV19, the J gene TRBJ2-3, with TRBD2 matching over 14 bases. This CDR3 contains 17 residues. In germline, CDR1 is LNHDA, CDR2 SQIVND (reference sequence). V gave up 4 bases and J gave up 6 bases; unmatched junction bases: 9. The sequenced part of the CDR3 DNA is TGTGCCAGTAGTAGACGAGGGACTAGCGGGGGTTCGGATACG. This translates into CASSRRGTSGGSDT. The entire CDR3 is CASSRRGTSGGSDTQYF. Combining the CDR3 with reference TRBV19 and TRBJ2-3 gives the whole variable domain DGGITQSPKYLFRKEGQNVTLSCEQNLNHDAMYWYRQDPGQGLRLIYYSQIVNDFQKGDIAEGYSVSREKKESFPLTVTSAQKNPTAFYLCASSRRGTSGGSDTQYFGPGTRLTVL.

In its sample, this clone ranks as medium-sized. The read falls 3 residues short of the CDR3 end, and the missing part is taken from the germline J gene. The rearrangement uses TRBV29-1 and TRBJ2-5; 7 nucleotides match TRBD2. The junction had 3 bases not matched to a gene; V was cut back by 3 bases and J by 5 bases. This CDR3 has 12 amino acids. Germline V lookup: CDR1 SQVTM, CDR2 ANQGSEA. CDR3 bases read: TGCAGCGTTGAGGCGGGAGCGGAGACC. Its translation: CSVEAGAET. The complete CDR3 sequence is CSVEAGAETQYF.